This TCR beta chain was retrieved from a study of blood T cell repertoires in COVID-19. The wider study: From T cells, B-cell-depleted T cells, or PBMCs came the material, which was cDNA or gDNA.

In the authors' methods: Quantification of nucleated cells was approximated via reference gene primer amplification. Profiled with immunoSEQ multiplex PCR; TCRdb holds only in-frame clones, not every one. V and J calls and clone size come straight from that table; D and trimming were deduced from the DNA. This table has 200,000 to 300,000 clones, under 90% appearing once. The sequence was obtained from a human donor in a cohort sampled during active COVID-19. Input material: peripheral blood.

The CDR3: CASSVRQVQETQYF. Written as DNA, the CDR3 is TGTGCCAGCAGTGTACGACAGGTACAAGAGACCCAGTACTTC. This chain links TRBV2 with TRBJ2-5; tentative D call: TRBD1 (6 bases). V was pared by 4 bases and J by 2 bases, with 11 bases between. Germline CDR1 is SNHLY and CDR2 is FYNNEI. The CDR3 runs to 14 residues.